The next 23 T cell receptor beta chains were all read from a single sample in a study of CD8+ T cells in alopecia areata. Separation of pooled cutaneous lymph node cells was by sorting with CD4, CD8alpha, NKG2D, NKG2ACE and other markers. It was cDNA, reverse transcribed from extracted RNA, that served as the sequencing template. Clones were read by immunoSEQ multiplex PCR, and TCRdb kept only the in-frame ones, dropping some. Observed are over 250,000 clones, no singletons, with the top ten taking more than 0.95%. Sequencing was carried out using CD4+ T cells sorted from a lymph node. The receptors come from a C3H/HeJ mouse with alopecia areata. This line is of MHC haplotype H2-k.

At least ten counts were recorded for this clone. Mouse gene names apply. With the read ending 4 residues before the CDR3 end, the germline J gene is used to fill in that end. The J gene is TRBJ1-2, the V gene TRBV17, with a weak D call TRBD1 (5 bases). This CDR3 has 17 residues. Trimming took off 3 bases at V and 2 bases at J, with 19 bases between the two ends. Germline V gene sequence: CDR1 MNHDT, CDR2 YYDKIL. The CDR3 is CASSSFPGRAGNSDYTF. The sequenced part of the CDR3 DNA is TGTGCTAGCAGTAGTTTCCCCGGGAGGGCAGGGAACTCC.

This clone was observed a few times. Mouse germline and gene names are used. The CDR3 DNA, read in part, is TGTGCCAGCAGCCCCCGGGACTGGGGGGGCTATGCT. Protein product: CASSPRDWGGYA. The entire CDR3 protein reads CASSPRDWGGYAEQFF. The rearrangement uses TRBV5 and TRBJ2-1, with 13 bases identical to TRBD2. The CDR3 is cut off 4 residues early in the read; its end comes from the germline J gene. The V gene's germline CDR1 is LGHNA and CDR2 YNLKQL (reference sequence). The CDR3 has 16 amino acids. V dropped 4 bases and J dropped 3; count of bases not matched to a gene: 3.

This clone came up a few times. Gene labels here are mouse ones. The missing CDR3 end, 4 residues past where the read stops, is filled in from the germline J gene. The chain is built from TRBV13-3 and TRBJ2-3; 9 bases map to TRBD1. This CDR3 has 17 amino acids. Germline CDR1 reads NNHDY; CDR2 reads SYVADS. V lost 7 bases to trimming and J lost 1 base; unmatched junction nucleotides: 13. The CDR3 is CASGTGRFGVGAETLYF. CDR3 DNA (partial): TGTGCCAGCGGGACAGGGAGATTTGGTGTAGGTGCAGAA.

Comment on this clone: These gene names are mouse names. The read halts 3 residues ahead of the CDR3 end, with the missing end drawn from the germline J gene. The genes are TRBV1 and TRBJ1-6, with D possibly TRBD1 on 5 matching bases. TRBJ1-6 is labeled an ORF, and its function is uncertain. CDR1 and CDR2 from the germline V gene are NSQYPW and LRSPGD (reference sequence). The CDR3 length is 16 residues. With 4 bases removed from V and 2 bases from J, the gap between germline ends came to 12 bases. CDR3 in amino acids: CTCSDPARAYNSPLYF. The sequenced CDR3 bases are TGCACCTGCAGTGACCCCGCCAGGGCCTATAATTCGCCC.

With regard to this clone: The germline and genes are mouse ones. Read data end 4 residues before the CDR3 end; the end is taken from the germline J gene. This rearrangement joins TRBV19 to TRBJ2-1, with a weak D call TRBD1 (6 bases). CDR1 is FNHDT, CDR2 SITEND, per germline (reference sequence). The CDR3 sequence is 13 residues long. CDR3 DNA, as far as it was read: TGTGCCAGCAGTATGTCAGGGGACGCT. Translation: CASSMSGDA. The full CDR3 is CASSMSGDAEQFF.

This clone was found a few times. Mouse names are used for the genes. The read ends 4 residues early relative to the CDR3; the germline J gene fills the gap. The J gene is TRBJ2-5, the V gene TRBV1, with 7 positions matching TRBD2. The germline V gene has CDR1 NSQYPW and CDR2 LRSPGD (reference sequence). The CDR3 spans 14 residues. Incomplete CDR3 DNA: TGCACCTGCAGTGCTGGGGGGAAATTGGAC. Translated, it gives CTCSAGGKLD. Given in full, the CDR3 is CTCSAGGKLDTQYF.

As to this clone: Gene names and germline match the mouse. The CDR3 extends 4 residues past the end of the read, so its final part is completed from the germline J gene. This sequence joins TRBV5 and TRBJ2-7, with 9 bases lining up with TRBD2. CDR3 length: 15 amino acids. Trimming removed 4 bases from V and 0 bases from J; junction bases left unmatched: 4. The germline V gene encodes CDR1 LGHNA and CDR2 YNLKQL (reference sequence). The CDR3 spells CASSPSTGGSYEQYF. The covered CDR3 bases are TGTGCCAGCAGCCCGTCGACTGGGGGCTCCTAT.

This clone showed up just a few times. The gene symbols are mouse symbols. The CDR3 is cut off 4 residues early in the read; its end comes from the germline J gene. At the DNA level, this CDR3 is encoded by other sequences in the same sample as well. The J gene is TRBJ2-3, the V gene TRBV13-1; the match to TRBD2 covers 10 bases. The germline V gene has CDR1 NSHNY and CDR2 SYGAGN. The J segment lost 0 bases and the V segment lost 5 bases, leaving 3 bases of the junction unmatched. This CDR3 contains 15 residues. The sequenced CDR3 bases are TGTGCCAGCAGCGACTGGGGGGATAGTGCAGAA. This sequence encodes CASSDWGDSAE. The complete CDR3 sequence is CASSDWGDSAETLYF.

In its sample, this clone was seen a few times. The gene names here belong to mouse. The CDR3 is cut off 4 residues early in the read; its end comes from the germline J gene. The sample carries other DNA sequences with the same CDR3. V and J are TRBV19 and TRBJ2-5; 7 bases match TRBD1. CDR3 length: 13 amino acids. The V segment lost 5 bases and the J segment 2 bases; nucleotides outside the gene matches: 2. Germline CDR1 reads FNHDT; CDR2 reads SITEND (reference sequence). The CDR3 bases that were read are TGTGCCAGCAGAAGACAGGGCCAAGAC. This encodes CASRRQGQD. The full CDR3 is CASRRQGQDTQYF.

This clone was detected only a few times. Mouse gene names and germline throughout. The read stops 4 residues short of the end of the CDR3; the missing end is completed from the germline J gene. Distinct nucleotide sequences in the sample also encode this CDR3. The chain has TRBV14 and TRBJ2-5; D not resolved. Germline assignment: CDR1 SGHDT and CDR2 FRDEAV. V gave up 4 bases and J gave up 0 bases, with 9 bases separating them. The CDR3 is 14 amino acids. The DNA read from the CDR3 is TGTGCCAGCAGTCCGACATTTAACCAAGAC. Translated: CASSPTFNQD. The whole CDR3 protein reads CASSPTFNQDTQYF.

The sample holds a few counts of this clone. Gene names are mouse gene names. The CDR3 is cut off 4 residues early in the read; its end comes from the germline J gene. V usage is TRBV1 and J usage is TRBJ2-3, with 8 bases fitting TRBD1. Looked up from germline, CDR1 is NSQYPW and CDR2 is LRSPGD (reference sequence). The J segment lost 1 base and the V segment lost 5 bases, leaving 5 bases of the junction unmatched. The CDR3 runs 15 residues. The part of the CDR3 DNA that was read is TGCACCTGCAGTCCAGGGGGCTTGGGTGCAGAA. It codes for CTCSPGGLGAE. The entire CDR3 sequence reads CTCSPGGLGAETLYF.

On this clone itself: Each gene name is a mouse one. The DNA ends 4 residues before the CDR3 does, and the rest of the CDR3 is filled in from the germline J gene. The chain employs TRBV13-1 and TRBJ2-3, with 7 bases identical to TRBD2. The germline V gene encodes CDR1 NSHNY and CDR2 SYGAGN. The CDR3 is 14 amino acids. The CDR3 reads CASSDAGGEETLYF. The sequenced part of the CDR3 DNA is TGTGCCAGCAGTGATGCTGGGGGTGAAGAA.

Regarding this clone: The gene symbols are mouse symbols. This chain's CDR3 is CASSPPLDEQYF. Incomplete CDR3 DNA: TGTGCCAGCAGTCCCCCCCTGGAT. This chain links TRBV13-3 with TRBJ2-7; no definite D call. The read terminates 4 residues ahead of where the CDR3 ends, so the germline J gene completes it. The CDR3 covers 12 residues. From germline, CDR1 is NNHDY and CDR2 SYVADS.

Remarks on this clone: All gene names here are mouse names. The read ends 4 residues before the CDR3 terminus; that terminus is restored from the germline J gene. The chain recombines TRBV13-1 with TRBJ2-5, with TRBD1 as a possible D gene (6 bases). V was clipped by 5 bases and J by 2 bases, with 12 bases between them. Germline-derived CDR1 and CDR2 are NSHNY and SYGAGN. The CDR3 runs 14 residues. The CDR3 here is CASREKGVQDTQYF. The CDR3 bases that were read are TGTGCCAGCAGGGAAAAGGGGGTCCAAGAC.

This clone was seen a handful of times. Mouse germline and gene names are used. The read finishes 4 residues shy of the CDR3 end, and the germline J gene is used to complete it. The rearrangement uses TRBV17 and TRBJ2-7, with 9 bases fitting TRBD1. The germline CDR1 and CDR2 sequences are MNHDT and YYDKIL. The CDR3 sequence is 15 residues long. The covered CDR3 bases are TGTGCTAGCACCCCCCCCGGGACAGGGAGGGAT. Protein sequence: CASTPPGTGRD. The CDR3, in full, reads CASTPPGTGRDEQYF.

Concerning this clone itself: Gene names are the mouse ones. The read falls 4 residues short of the CDR3 end, and the missing part is taken from the germline J gene. V and J are TRBV31 and TRBJ2-1, with TRBD2 matching 8 bases. The CDR3 is 15 amino acids. After removal of 0 bases from V and 6 bases from J, the junction contained 7 bases not matched to a gene. Germline V gives CDR1 GKSSPN, CDR2 SITVG. CDR3 sequence: CAWSLRGGRVAEQFF. The DNA read from the CDR3 is TGTGCCTGGAGTCTAAGGGGGGGCCGGGTTGCT.

This clone was seen repeatedly, ten times or more. Mouse gene names and germline throughout. The read is 3 residues too short to cover the CDR3 end, so that end is filled in from the germline J gene. This chain joins TRBV1 and TRBJ1-6; no clear D. TRBJ1-6 is labeled an ORF, and its function is uncertain. Germline V CDR1 and CDR2: NSQYPW, LRSPGD (reference sequence). The V gene lost 0 bases and the J gene lost 3 bases, with 9 bases spanning the gap. This CDR3 region has 16 residues. The covered CDR3 bases are TGCACCTGCAGTGCAGACGGCAGACACTATAATTCGCCC. It specifies CTCSADGRHYNSP. The full CDR3 reads CTCSADGRHYNSPLYF.

This clone was counted many times. Gene labels here are mouse ones. The CDR3 is cut off 4 residues early in the read; its end comes from the germline J gene. The sample contains more than one DNA sequence encoding this CDR3. The J gene is TRBJ2-1, the V gene TRBV1; possible D gene TRBD2, 6 bases. The CDR3 extends over 15 amino acids. V gave up 1 base and J gave up 1 base, with 8 bases separating them. CDR1 and CDR2 from the germline V gene are NSQYPW and LRSPGD (reference sequence). CDR3 residues: CTCSAAGGNYAEQFF. The DNA read from the CDR3 is TGCACCTGCAGTGCAGCCGGGGGGAACTATGCT.

This clone was found a few times. The gene names here belong to mouse. The CDR3 goes on 3 residues after the read ends, and that part is filled in from the germline J gene. The chain employs TRBV19 and TRBJ1-6; a weak D match, TRBD1 (6 bases). TRBJ1-6 counts as an open reading frame of uncertain function. Deletions cut 2 bases from V and 6 bases from J, with 12 bases between. The germline V gene has CDR1 FNHDT and CDR2 SITEND (reference sequence). The CDR3 extends over 15 amino acids. The CDR3 loop is CASSIRGGINSPLYF. The sequenced part of the CDR3 DNA is TGTGCCAGCAGTATTCGGGGGGGCATTAATTCGCCC.

This clone was counted between two and nine times. Gene names and germline match the mouse. The CDR3 is cut off 4 residues early in the read; its end comes from the germline J gene. Other DNA sequences in the sample encode the same CDR3. The chain has TRBV5 and TRBJ2-1, with D possibly matching TRBD1 (6 bases). This CDR3 region has 15 residues. The germline V and J ends were trimmed by 3 bases and 1 base, with 10 bases remaining between them. Germline V gene lookup returns CDR1 LGHNA and CDR2 YNLKQL (reference sequence). The sequenced part of the CDR3 DNA is TGTGCCAGCAGCCACCCGGGACACAACTATGCT. It encodes CASSHPGHNYA. The CDR3 as a whole reads CASSHPGHNYAEQFF.

Regarding this clone: The listed genes are named as in mouse. The sequence runs out 4 residues before the end of the CDR3; the remainder is reconstructed from the germline J gene. The chain carries TRBV5 and TRBJ2-7, with D unresolved. Trimming took off 4 bases at V and 0 bases at J, with 7 bases between the two ends. Germline lookup yields CDR1 LGHNA and CDR2 YNLKQL (reference sequence). The CDR3 loop spans 13 amino acids. CDR3 region: CASSLASSYEQYF. The covered CDR3 bases are TGTGCCAGCAGCCTGGCGAGCTCCTAT.

A few counts support this clone. The gene names here belong to mouse. The observed sequence ends 4 residues before the CDR3 terminus, with the missing tail filled in from the germline J gene. Within the sample, other DNA sequences also encode this same CDR3. The V and J genes are TRBV1 and TRBJ2-5; 9 positions match TRBD1. There are 15 residues in the CDR3. V was clipped by 3 bases and J by 2 bases; unmatched bases: 3. CDR1 and CDR2 (germline): NSQYPW, LRSPGD (reference sequence). The CDR3 spells CTCSAETGGQDTQYF. CDR3 DNA, as far as it was read: TGCACCTGCAGTGCCGAGACAGGGGGCCAAGAC.

This clone was detected only a few times. Mouse germline and gene names are used. The sequence runs out 4 residues before the end of the CDR3; the remainder is reconstructed from the germline J gene. The chain combines TRBV1 with TRBJ2-1, with D unresolved. Germline V gene sequence: CDR1 NSQYPW, CDR2 LRSPGD (reference sequence). The length of the CDR3 is 13 residues. The V end lost 5 bases, the J end lost 1 base, and 6 bases lay between the germline ends. The covered CDR3 bases are TGCACCTGCAGTAGACAAAACTATGCT. It yields the protein CTCSRQNYA. The full CDR3 is CTCSRQNYAEQFF.